Listed here are 20 T cell receptor beta chains from one sample, sequenced in a study of blood T cell repertoires in COVID-19. Assay used: immunoSEQ multiplex PCR; TCRdb lists only in-frame clones, some missing. Found here are about 110,000 clones, more than 65% of them singletons; the top ten hold under 8%. Sequencing was done on a sample of peripheral blood. The receptors come from a woman older than 75 with active or convalescent COVID-19.

The chain links TRBV19 to TRBJ2-3, with TRBD1 matching over 8 bases. The trim removed 9 bases at V and 2 bases at J, leaving 7 bases unmatched. This CDR3 has 14 residues. The germline gives CDR1 LNHDA, CDR2 SQIVND (reference sequence). The CDR3 region has the DNA TGTGCCAGCTCCCAGGGGGCTACCACAGATACGCAGTATTTT. It translates to CASSQGATTDTQYF.

The chain uses TRBV7-9 and TRBJ2-1; the D gene is possibly TRBD2 (6 bases). Trimming took off 4 bases at V and 4 bases at J, with 20 bases between the two ends. In germline, CDR1 is SEHNR, CDR2 FQNEAQ (reference sequence). The CDR3 spans 17 residues. The CDR3 DNA reads TGTGCCAGCAGCTCAGAGACTAGGGACGTTCTATACAATGAGCAGTTCTTC. Residues: CASSSETRDVLYNEQFF.

The chain combines TRBV28 with TRBJ2-3, with D possibly being TRBD2 (6 bases). Germline V gene data show CDR1 as MDHEN and CDR2 as SYDVKM. The CDR3 has 14 amino acids. V lost 6 bases to trimming and J lost 0 bases, with 10 bases between them. CDR3 protein: CASRGGPSTDTQYF. The CDR3 DNA reads TGTGCCAGCAGGGGGGGACCTAGCACAGATACGCAGTATTTT.

The chain links TRBV7-2 to TRBJ2-1; TRBD2 matches 7 bases. Germline V gene sequence: CDR1 SGHTA, CDR2 FQGNSA. After removal of 5 bases from V and 7 bases from J, the junction contained 11 bases not matched to a gene. This CDR3 spans 15 amino acids. The DNA for the CDR3 is TGTGCCAGCAGCCCGCCAGGACTAGGCGGAAATGAGCAGTTCTTC. The encoded protein is CASSPPGLGGNEQFF.

V usage is TRBV30 and J usage is TRBJ1-1; D is unclear. The CDR3 covers 13 residues. V was pared by 7 bases and J by 7 bases, with 19 bases between. Germline loops: CDR1 GTSNPN, CDR2 SVGIG (reference sequence). The CDR3 DNA sequence: TGTGCCTCTGGACTAAGAGGGCATGGTGAAGCTTTCTTT. Protein sequence: CASGLRGHGEAFF. The variable domain in full, with the rest retrieved from reference TRBV30 and TRBJ1-1, is SQTIHQWPATLVQPVGSPLSLECTVEGTSNPNLYWYRQAAGRGLQLLFYSVGIGQISSEVPQNLSASRPQDRQFILSSKKLLLSDSGFYLCASGLRGHGEAFFGQGTRLTVV.

This clone showed up just a few times. The CDR3 DNA reads as TGTGCCAGCCGCGGACAGGGTGGCGCCGGGGAGCTGTTTTTT. Residues: CASRGQGGAGELFF. This chain joins TRBV7-8 and TRBJ2-2, with TRBD1 matching over 8 bases. This CDR3 is 14 amino acids long. Trimming at V came to 8 bases and at J to 6 bases, leaving 8 bases not matched to a gene. CDR1 and CDR2 (germline): SGHVS, FQNEAQ.

The chain joins TRBV28 to TRBJ2-1; TRBD2 aligns across 13 bases. CDR1 MDHEN and CDR2 SYDVKM come from the germline V gene. This CDR3 is built from 15 residues. V was clipped by 5 bases and J by 2 bases; unmatched bases: 0. This CDR3 reads CASSTSGRAYNEQFF. The CDR3 bases are TGTGCCAGCAGTACTAGCGGGAGGGCCTACAATGAGCAGTTCTTC. Full variable domain (outside the CDR3, taken from reference TRBV28 and TRBJ2-1): DVKVTQSSRYLVKRTGEKVFLECVQDMDHENMFWYRQDPGLGLRLIYFSYDVKMKEKGDIPEGYSVSREKKERFSLILESASTNQTSMYLCASSTSGRAYNEQFFGPGTRLTVL.

This rearrangement joins TRBV7-9 to TRBJ2-3; possibly TRBD2 for D (7 bases). V lost 7 bases to trimming and J lost 6 bases, with 32 bases between them. This CDR3 region has 19 residues. CDR1 is SEHNR, CDR2 FQNEAQ, per germline (reference sequence). CDR3 bases: TGTGCCAGCACCTCCTCAAAGCGGGAAGGGGGGGATGGAACGGATACGCAGTATTTT. Translation gives CASTSSKREGGDGTDTQYF.

As concerns this clone: Within the sample, other DNA sequences also encode this same CDR3. V is TRBV18 and J is TRBJ2-1, with 7 nucleotides matching TRBD2. Germline CDR1 KGHSH, CDR2 LQKENI. With 3 bases clipped from V and 5 bases from J, the junction kept 1 base outside the gene matches. The CDR3 contains 13 residues. This CDR3 reads CASSPAGDNEQFF. CDR3 in DNA: TGTGCCAGCTCACCGGCGGGGGACAATGAGCAGTTCTTC.

Only a few counts were recorded for this clone. The rearrangement uses TRBV19 and TRBJ1-5; TRBD1 aligns across 12 bases. The V and J ends lost 5 bases and 6 bases, in that order; junction bases with no gene match: 2. The CDR3 consists of 14 residues. In germline, CDR1 is LNHDA, CDR2 SQIVND (reference sequence). The CDR3 region has the DNA TGTGCCAGTAGTGGGACAGGGGGCGGTCAGCCCCAGCATTTT. Encoded protein: CASSGTGGGQPQHF.

About this clone: This sample includes further DNA sequences coding for the same CDR3. The chain is built from TRBV28 and TRBJ2-2, with a tentative D call TRBD2 (6 bases). V was cut by 5 bases and J by 0 bases, with 10 bases left in between. This CDR3 is 15 amino acids long. The germline V gene has CDR1 MDHEN and CDR2 SYDVKM. The DNA of the CDR3 is TGTGCCAGCAGTCCCGGGACTGCGAACACCGGGGAGCTGTTTTTT. Protein product: CASSPGTANTGELFF.

This chain connects TRBV5-4 to TRBJ2-5; D ambiguous. Trimming left V 1 base short and J 1 base short, with 5 bases between. Per germline, CDR1 SGHNT and CDR2 YYREEE (reference sequence). This CDR3 contains 13 residues. The CDR3, as DNA: TGTGCCAGCAGCTTGATCAGCCAAGAGACCCAGTACTTC. This gives the protein CASSLISQETQYF.

The J gene is TRBJ1-2, the V gene TRBV6-5; 7 positions match TRBD1. Germline V gene lookup returns CDR1 MNHEY and CDR2 SVGAGI. V dropped 10 bases and J dropped 6; count of bases not matched to a gene: 8. The CDR3 consists of 12 residues. The CDR3 protein is CATRQGRNGYTF. CDR3 nucleotide sequence: TGTGCCACCCGACAGGGTAGGAATGGCTACACCTTC.

V gene TRBV25-1 combines with J gene TRBJ2-3, with a weak D call TRBD1 (5 bases). Germline V gene sequence: CDR1 MGHDK, CDR2 SYGVNS. This CDR3 has 15 amino acids. The germline V and J ends were trimmed by 6 bases and 0 bases, with 13 bases remaining between them. CDR3 nucleotide sequence: TGTGCCAGCAGGGCAGGGAAAGCGAGCACAGATACGCAGTATTTT. Translating gives CASRAGKASTDTQYF.

This chain joins TRBV27 and TRBJ2-1; TRBD1 agrees at 8 bases. With V trimmed by 8 bases and J by 9 bases, 9 bases remained unmatched. This CDR3 is built from 13 residues. Germline assignment: CDR1 MNHEY and CDR2 SMNVEV (reference sequence). The DNA for the CDR3 is TGTGCCAGCGCTACAGGGGGGCAGGGTGAGCAGTTCTTC. Protein: CASATGGQGEQFF.

This rearrangement joins TRBV7-2 to TRBJ2-3; D remains unclear. The V end was cut by 1 base, the J end by 0 bases, with 5 bases between. In germline, CDR1 is SGHTA, CDR2 FQGNSA. CDR3 length equals 14 residues. CDR3 in DNA: TGTGCCAGCAGCTTAGACAAAAGCACAGATACGCAGTATTTT. Its protein is CASSLDKSTDTQYF.

This chain joins TRBV6-2 or TRBV6-3 and TRBJ2-1; TRBD1 aligns across 9 bases. CDR3 length: 17 residues. Germline CDR1 reads MNHEY; CDR2 reads SVGEGT. With V trimmed by 4 bases and J by 5 bases, 12 bases remained unmatched. CDR3 amino acids: CASSSPGQGRRDNEQFF. The CDR3 nucleotides read TGTGCCAGCAGTTCGCCGGGACAGGGACGCCGGGACAATGAGCAGTTCTTC.

This clone showed up just once. J is TRBJ2-7 and V is TRBV7-8; 9 nucleotides line up with TRBD2. Germline CDR1 reads SGHVS; CDR2 reads FQNEAQ. CDR3 length equals 16 residues. The ends lost 5 bases at V and 2 bases at J; junction bases unmatched: 10. The CDR3 DNA reads TGTGCCAGCAGCCCATACGGCGGGAGGGTTCCCTACGAGCAGTACTTC. Amino acids: CASSPYGGRVPYEQYF.

J is TRBJ2-7 and V is TRBV12-3 or TRBV12-4; possible D gene TRBD2, 5 bases. The CDR3 covers 13 residues. Trimming stripped 3 bases from V and 2 bases from J, with 8 bases between. CDR3 loop: CASSFGETYEQYF. CDR3 DNA sequence: TGTGCCAGCAGTTTCGGGGAAACCTACGAGCAGTACTTC.

The sample holds a few counts of this clone. This chain uses TRBV5-1 with TRBJ2-7, with D tentatively TRBD1 (6 bases). The length of the CDR3 is 14 residues. Germline V lookup: CDR1 SGHRS, CDR2 YFSETQ. V lost 3 bases and J lost 0, with 10 bases in between. DNA for the CDR3: TGCGCCAGCAGCTCGCGGACAGACTCCTACGAGCAGTACTTC. Translation: CASSSRTDSYEQYF.